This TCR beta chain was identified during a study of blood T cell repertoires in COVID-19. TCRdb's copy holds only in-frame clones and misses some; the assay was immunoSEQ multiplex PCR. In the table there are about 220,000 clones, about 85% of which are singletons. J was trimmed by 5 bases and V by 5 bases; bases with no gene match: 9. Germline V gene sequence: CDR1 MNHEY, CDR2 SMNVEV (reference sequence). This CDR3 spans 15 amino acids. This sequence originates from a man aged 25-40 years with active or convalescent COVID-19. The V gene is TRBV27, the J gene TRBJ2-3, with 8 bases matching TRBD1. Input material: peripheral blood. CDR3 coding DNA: TGTGCCAGCAGTCCGCGGACAGGGTGGGTAGATACGCAGTATTTT. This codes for CASSPRTGWVDTQYF.